These 22 T cell receptor beta chains were sequenced from one sample in a study of cytomegalovirus exposure and HLA in healthy donors. The PCR contained 60 Vbeta and 13 Jbeta primers. Repertoires were generated with immunoSEQ multiplex PCR, while TCRdb's copy carries only in-frame clones and drops some. The table shows tens of thousands of clones, with 65% occurring only once. Sequenced sample: PBMCs. The receptors were sampled from a woman aged 50 to 65 in good health and CMV-seropositive.

J is TRBJ2-7 and V is TRBV2; 7 bases line up with TRBD1. The V gene's germline CDR1 is SNHLY and CDR2 FYNNEI. J lost 2 bases, V lost 8 bases, and 3 bases had no gene match. The CDR3 runs to 12 residues. CDR3 amino acids: CASRDRAYEQYF. The DNA for the CDR3 is TGTGCCAGCCGGGACAGAGCCTACGAGCAGTACTTC.

The V gene is TRBV7-6, the J gene TRBJ2-1; 8 bases fit TRBD2. Losses at the gene ends were 5 bases for V and 3 bases for J; bases not matched to a gene: 3. The germline gives CDR1 SGHVS, CDR2 FNYEAQ. CDR3 length equals 14 residues. The CDR3 protein is CASSLSGSYNEQFF. The CDR3 DNA sequence: TGTGCCAGCAGCCTAAGCGGGAGCTACAATGAGCAGTTCTTC.

This chain connects TRBV9 to TRBJ2-2, with D possibly being TRBD2 (6 bases). V lost 4 bases to trimming and J lost 2 bases, with 12 bases between them. Germline lookup yields CDR1 SGDLS and CDR2 YYNGEE. This CDR3 comprises 15 residues. The CDR3 region has the DNA TGTGCCAGCAGCCCTAGCGCACCTAACACCGGGGAGCTGTTTTTT. It translates to CASSPSAPNTGELFF.

The chain carries TRBV7-8 and TRBJ1-2, with 7 bases aligning to TRBD1. Looked up from germline, CDR1 is SGHVS and CDR2 is FQNEAQ. The CDR3 loop spans 15 amino acids. J gave up 2 bases and V 4 bases, and 7 bases lay outside the gene matches. The DNA for the CDR3 is TGTGCCAGCAGCTACCCCGGACAGGAGAACTATGGCTACACCTTC. Its protein is CASSYPGQENYGYTF. The full variable domain, with the rest looked up from reference TRBV7-8 and TRBJ1-2, is GAGVSQSPRYKVAKRGQDVALRCDPISGHVSLFWYQQALGQGPEFLTYFQNEAQLDKSGLPSDRFFAERPEGSVSTLKIQRTQQEDSAVYLCASSYPGQENYGYTFGSGTRLTVV.

This chain links TRBV7-2 with TRBJ2-7; TRBD2 agrees at 10 bases. The CDR3 is 14 amino acids. Germline trimming cut 1 base from V and 7 bases from J; bases unmatched to any gene: 4. The germline CDR1 and CDR2 sequences are SGHTA and FQGNSA. The CDR3 sequence is CASSLVSSGGEQYF. The CDR3 coding sequence is TGTGCCAGCAGCTTAGTCTCTAGCGGGGGAGAGCAGTACTTC.

This clone was detected once. This sequence joins TRBV9 and TRBJ2-5; TRBD2 matches at 11 bases. CDR1 and CDR2 (germline): SGDLS, YYNGEE. The CDR3 has 16 residues. The junction had 5 bases not matched to a gene; V was cut back by 3 bases and J by 1 base. The CDR3 protein is CASSDGTSGLQETQYF. CDR3 DNA sequence: TGTGCCAGCAGCGACGGGACTAGCGGACTCCAAGAGACCCAGTACTTC.

This clone showed up just a few times. V is TRBV14 and J is TRBJ1-2; TRBD1 aligns across 8 bases. V lost 4 bases, J lost 4 bases, and 5 bases stayed unmatched. In germline, CDR1 is SGHDN, CDR2 FVKESK. This CDR3 region has 14 residues. The DNA for the CDR3 is TGTGCCAGCAGCCTTGACAGGGGAGGCTATGGCTACACCTTC. As protein: CASSLDRGGYGYTF.

Turning to this clone: Germline and junction disagree at one end, which may indicate a read error. The chain is built from TRBV7-9 and TRBJ1-1; D is unresolved. CDR1 is SEHNR, CDR2 FQNEAQ, per germline (reference sequence). CDR3 length equals 14 residues. The CDR3 region has the DNA TGTTCCAGCAGCTTTGCATCTATGAACACTGAAGCTTTCTTT. Protein sequence: CSSSFASMNTEAFF. The full variable domain, rest sourced from reference TRBV7-9 and TRBJ1-1, is DTGVSQNPRHKITKRGQNVTFRCDPISEHNRLYWYRQTLGQGPEFLTYFQNEAQLEKSRLLSDRFSAERPKGSFSTLEIQRTEQGDSAMYLCSSSFASMNTEAFFGQGTRLTVV.

The rearrangement links TRBV18 to TRBJ1-3, with D uncertain. This CDR3 comprises 12 residues. Germline V gene sequence: CDR1 KGHSH, CDR2 LQKENI. The ends were cut back, 5 bases at V and 4 bases at J, with 6 bases in the middle. The CDR3 bases are TGTGCCAGCTCATCTCTCGGAAACACCATATATTTT. The encoded protein is CASSSLGNTIYF.

The chain's CDR3 is CASSDRDSRWSQYF. The CDR3 bases are TGTGCCAGTAGTGATCGGGACTCTCGGTGGTCCCAGTACTTC. The rearrangement uses TRBV19 and TRBJ2-5, with D possibly matching TRBD2 (6 bases). CDR3 length: 14 residues. CDR1 and CDR2 (germline): LNHDA, SQIVND (reference sequence). V lost 5 bases to trimming and J lost 9 bases, with 19 bases between them.

V gene TRBV6-5 combines with J gene TRBJ2-2; 7 bases fit TRBD1. CDR1 and CDR2 (germline): MNHEY, SVGAGI. With V trimmed by 6 bases and J by 0 bases, 4 bases remained unmatched. The length of the CDR3 is 15 residues. The CDR3 DNA reads TGTGCCAGCAGAAAGGGGACAGCGAACACCGGGGAGCTGTTTTTT. It codes for CASRKGTANTGELFF.

This clone was observed a few times. V and J are TRBV4-2 and TRBJ2-6; 7 bases are a match to TRBD1. The V gene's germline CDR1 is LGHNA and CDR2 YNFKEQ. V shed 0 bases and J 0 bases; nucleotides not matched to a gene: 5. This CDR3 is built from 18 residues. The CDR3 region has the DNA TGTGCCAGCAGCCAAGACGGGACAGAGCACTCTGGGGCCAACGTCCTGACTTTC. Its translation: CASSQDGTEHSGANVLTF.

Only a few counts were recorded for this clone. The J gene is TRBJ2-7, the V gene TRBV7-6; TRBD1 matches 10 bases. The CDR3 covers 15 residues. V shed 1 base, J shed 4 bases, and the junction held 4 bases outside the gene matches. The germline gives CDR1 SGHVS, CDR2 FNYEAQ. The DNA for the CDR3 is TGTGCCAGCAGCTTAGGGTGGACAGGGGGGTACGAGCAGTACTTC. Encoded protein: CASSLGWTGGYEQYF.

J is TRBJ1-6 and V is TRBV6-1; weak D call: TRBD1 (5 bases). CDR1 and CDR2 (germline): MNHNS, SASEGT. The V gene lost 6 bases and the J gene lost 8 bases, with 11 bases spanning the gap. The CDR3 contains 13 residues. CDR3 DNA sequence: TGTGCCAGCAGGGCCAGGGTGGATTCACCCCTCCACTTT. Translated: CASRARVDSPLHF.

This rearrangement joins TRBV2 to TRBJ1-2, with a weak D call TRBD1 (6 bases). Germline V gene lookup returns CDR1 SNHLY and CDR2 FYNNEI. The length of the CDR3 is 14 residues. Trimming cost V 4 bases and J 4 bases, with 13 bases left between them. The CDR3 DNA is TGTGCCAGCAGTGGAACAGGGCTTGGCTATGGCTACACCTTC. Protein sequence: CASSGTGLGYGYTF. Looking up the rest from reference TRBV2 and TRBJ1-2 gives the full variable domain: EPEVTQTPSHQVTQMGQEVILRCVPISNHLYFYWYRQILGQKVEFLVSFYNNEISEKSEIFDDQFSVERPDGSNFTLKIRSTKLEDSAMYFCASSGTGLGYGYTFGSGTRLTVV.

The J gene is TRBJ1-5, the V gene TRBV19; possible D gene TRBD1, 5 bases. Germline V CDR1 and CDR2: LNHDA, SQIVND (reference sequence). V was pared by 3 bases and J by 4 bases, with 10 bases between. CDR3 length equals 14 residues. In DNA, the CDR3 is TGTGCCAGTAGTATCCGTGACAGTAATCAGCCCCAGCATTTT. Its protein is CASSIRDSNQPQHF.

The chain joins TRBV5-1 to TRBJ1-1; 7 bases fit TRBD1. Trimming at V came to 2 bases and at J to 4 bases, leaving 8 bases not matched to a gene. From germline, CDR1 is SGHRS and CDR2 YFSETQ. There are 15 residues in the CDR3. CDR3: CASSFFSAGGTEAFF. CDR3 coding DNA: TGCGCCAGCAGCTTTTTCTCTGCAGGGGGCACTGAAGCTTTCTTT.

The gene calls are TRBV6-1 and TRBJ1-1, with a weak D call TRBD1 (6 bases). The CDR3 loop spans 15 amino acids. The V gene lost 3 bases and the J gene lost 1 base, with 12 bases spanning the gap. The germline CDR1 and CDR2 sequences are MNHNS and SASEGT. Here the CDR3 reads CASSETQTGNTEAFF. For the CDR3, the DNA is TGTGCCAGCAGTGAGACTCAGACAGGGAACACTGAAGCTTTCTTT.

This clone was counted between two and nine times. The rearrangement joins TRBV28 to TRBJ2-1; 8 nucleotides align to TRBD1. Germline CDR1 is MDHEN and CDR2 is SYDVKM. This CDR3 comprises 16 residues. V lost 7 bases to trimming and J lost 7 bases; unmatched junction nucleotides: 15. The CDR3 nucleotides read TGTGCCAGCAATATACTAAGGGGAAGACAGGGGAATGAGCAGTTCTTC. Its translation is CASNILRGRQGNEQFF.

The genes are TRBV4-3 and TRBJ2-5; 10 bases line up with TRBD2. CDR1 and CDR2 (germline): LGHNA, YSLEER. This CDR3 is 18 amino acids long. V lost 0 bases and J lost 7; bases outside the gene matches: 14. The CDR3 DNA reads as TGCGCCAGCAGCCAAGATTCCGCTAGCGGGGGCGCCGTAGGGACCCAGTACTTC. It translates to CASSQDSASGGAVGTQYF.

In DNA form, the CDR3 reads TGTGCCATCAGTGAAAGGGCAGGGGAAGAGACCCAGTACTTC. It translates to CAISERAGEETQYF. The chain links TRBV10-3 to TRBJ2-5; TRBD1 is a possible D gene (6 bases). This CDR3 has 14 residues. V dropped 3 bases and J dropped 3 bases, with 11 bases sitting between them. Germline lookup yields CDR1 ENHRY and CDR2 SYGVKD.

This chain links TRBV7-9 with TRBJ2-3; 12 nucleotides line up with TRBD2. The V gene end was trimmed by 2 bases and the J gene end by 6 bases; junction bases not matched to a gene: 6. The germline V gene has CDR1 SEHNR and CDR2 FQNEAQ (reference sequence). The CDR3 runs 16 residues. CDR3 region: CASSLTLAGGPDTQYF. The DNA for the CDR3 is TGTGCCAGCAGCTTAACCCTAGCGGGGGGGCCGGATACGCAGTATTTT.